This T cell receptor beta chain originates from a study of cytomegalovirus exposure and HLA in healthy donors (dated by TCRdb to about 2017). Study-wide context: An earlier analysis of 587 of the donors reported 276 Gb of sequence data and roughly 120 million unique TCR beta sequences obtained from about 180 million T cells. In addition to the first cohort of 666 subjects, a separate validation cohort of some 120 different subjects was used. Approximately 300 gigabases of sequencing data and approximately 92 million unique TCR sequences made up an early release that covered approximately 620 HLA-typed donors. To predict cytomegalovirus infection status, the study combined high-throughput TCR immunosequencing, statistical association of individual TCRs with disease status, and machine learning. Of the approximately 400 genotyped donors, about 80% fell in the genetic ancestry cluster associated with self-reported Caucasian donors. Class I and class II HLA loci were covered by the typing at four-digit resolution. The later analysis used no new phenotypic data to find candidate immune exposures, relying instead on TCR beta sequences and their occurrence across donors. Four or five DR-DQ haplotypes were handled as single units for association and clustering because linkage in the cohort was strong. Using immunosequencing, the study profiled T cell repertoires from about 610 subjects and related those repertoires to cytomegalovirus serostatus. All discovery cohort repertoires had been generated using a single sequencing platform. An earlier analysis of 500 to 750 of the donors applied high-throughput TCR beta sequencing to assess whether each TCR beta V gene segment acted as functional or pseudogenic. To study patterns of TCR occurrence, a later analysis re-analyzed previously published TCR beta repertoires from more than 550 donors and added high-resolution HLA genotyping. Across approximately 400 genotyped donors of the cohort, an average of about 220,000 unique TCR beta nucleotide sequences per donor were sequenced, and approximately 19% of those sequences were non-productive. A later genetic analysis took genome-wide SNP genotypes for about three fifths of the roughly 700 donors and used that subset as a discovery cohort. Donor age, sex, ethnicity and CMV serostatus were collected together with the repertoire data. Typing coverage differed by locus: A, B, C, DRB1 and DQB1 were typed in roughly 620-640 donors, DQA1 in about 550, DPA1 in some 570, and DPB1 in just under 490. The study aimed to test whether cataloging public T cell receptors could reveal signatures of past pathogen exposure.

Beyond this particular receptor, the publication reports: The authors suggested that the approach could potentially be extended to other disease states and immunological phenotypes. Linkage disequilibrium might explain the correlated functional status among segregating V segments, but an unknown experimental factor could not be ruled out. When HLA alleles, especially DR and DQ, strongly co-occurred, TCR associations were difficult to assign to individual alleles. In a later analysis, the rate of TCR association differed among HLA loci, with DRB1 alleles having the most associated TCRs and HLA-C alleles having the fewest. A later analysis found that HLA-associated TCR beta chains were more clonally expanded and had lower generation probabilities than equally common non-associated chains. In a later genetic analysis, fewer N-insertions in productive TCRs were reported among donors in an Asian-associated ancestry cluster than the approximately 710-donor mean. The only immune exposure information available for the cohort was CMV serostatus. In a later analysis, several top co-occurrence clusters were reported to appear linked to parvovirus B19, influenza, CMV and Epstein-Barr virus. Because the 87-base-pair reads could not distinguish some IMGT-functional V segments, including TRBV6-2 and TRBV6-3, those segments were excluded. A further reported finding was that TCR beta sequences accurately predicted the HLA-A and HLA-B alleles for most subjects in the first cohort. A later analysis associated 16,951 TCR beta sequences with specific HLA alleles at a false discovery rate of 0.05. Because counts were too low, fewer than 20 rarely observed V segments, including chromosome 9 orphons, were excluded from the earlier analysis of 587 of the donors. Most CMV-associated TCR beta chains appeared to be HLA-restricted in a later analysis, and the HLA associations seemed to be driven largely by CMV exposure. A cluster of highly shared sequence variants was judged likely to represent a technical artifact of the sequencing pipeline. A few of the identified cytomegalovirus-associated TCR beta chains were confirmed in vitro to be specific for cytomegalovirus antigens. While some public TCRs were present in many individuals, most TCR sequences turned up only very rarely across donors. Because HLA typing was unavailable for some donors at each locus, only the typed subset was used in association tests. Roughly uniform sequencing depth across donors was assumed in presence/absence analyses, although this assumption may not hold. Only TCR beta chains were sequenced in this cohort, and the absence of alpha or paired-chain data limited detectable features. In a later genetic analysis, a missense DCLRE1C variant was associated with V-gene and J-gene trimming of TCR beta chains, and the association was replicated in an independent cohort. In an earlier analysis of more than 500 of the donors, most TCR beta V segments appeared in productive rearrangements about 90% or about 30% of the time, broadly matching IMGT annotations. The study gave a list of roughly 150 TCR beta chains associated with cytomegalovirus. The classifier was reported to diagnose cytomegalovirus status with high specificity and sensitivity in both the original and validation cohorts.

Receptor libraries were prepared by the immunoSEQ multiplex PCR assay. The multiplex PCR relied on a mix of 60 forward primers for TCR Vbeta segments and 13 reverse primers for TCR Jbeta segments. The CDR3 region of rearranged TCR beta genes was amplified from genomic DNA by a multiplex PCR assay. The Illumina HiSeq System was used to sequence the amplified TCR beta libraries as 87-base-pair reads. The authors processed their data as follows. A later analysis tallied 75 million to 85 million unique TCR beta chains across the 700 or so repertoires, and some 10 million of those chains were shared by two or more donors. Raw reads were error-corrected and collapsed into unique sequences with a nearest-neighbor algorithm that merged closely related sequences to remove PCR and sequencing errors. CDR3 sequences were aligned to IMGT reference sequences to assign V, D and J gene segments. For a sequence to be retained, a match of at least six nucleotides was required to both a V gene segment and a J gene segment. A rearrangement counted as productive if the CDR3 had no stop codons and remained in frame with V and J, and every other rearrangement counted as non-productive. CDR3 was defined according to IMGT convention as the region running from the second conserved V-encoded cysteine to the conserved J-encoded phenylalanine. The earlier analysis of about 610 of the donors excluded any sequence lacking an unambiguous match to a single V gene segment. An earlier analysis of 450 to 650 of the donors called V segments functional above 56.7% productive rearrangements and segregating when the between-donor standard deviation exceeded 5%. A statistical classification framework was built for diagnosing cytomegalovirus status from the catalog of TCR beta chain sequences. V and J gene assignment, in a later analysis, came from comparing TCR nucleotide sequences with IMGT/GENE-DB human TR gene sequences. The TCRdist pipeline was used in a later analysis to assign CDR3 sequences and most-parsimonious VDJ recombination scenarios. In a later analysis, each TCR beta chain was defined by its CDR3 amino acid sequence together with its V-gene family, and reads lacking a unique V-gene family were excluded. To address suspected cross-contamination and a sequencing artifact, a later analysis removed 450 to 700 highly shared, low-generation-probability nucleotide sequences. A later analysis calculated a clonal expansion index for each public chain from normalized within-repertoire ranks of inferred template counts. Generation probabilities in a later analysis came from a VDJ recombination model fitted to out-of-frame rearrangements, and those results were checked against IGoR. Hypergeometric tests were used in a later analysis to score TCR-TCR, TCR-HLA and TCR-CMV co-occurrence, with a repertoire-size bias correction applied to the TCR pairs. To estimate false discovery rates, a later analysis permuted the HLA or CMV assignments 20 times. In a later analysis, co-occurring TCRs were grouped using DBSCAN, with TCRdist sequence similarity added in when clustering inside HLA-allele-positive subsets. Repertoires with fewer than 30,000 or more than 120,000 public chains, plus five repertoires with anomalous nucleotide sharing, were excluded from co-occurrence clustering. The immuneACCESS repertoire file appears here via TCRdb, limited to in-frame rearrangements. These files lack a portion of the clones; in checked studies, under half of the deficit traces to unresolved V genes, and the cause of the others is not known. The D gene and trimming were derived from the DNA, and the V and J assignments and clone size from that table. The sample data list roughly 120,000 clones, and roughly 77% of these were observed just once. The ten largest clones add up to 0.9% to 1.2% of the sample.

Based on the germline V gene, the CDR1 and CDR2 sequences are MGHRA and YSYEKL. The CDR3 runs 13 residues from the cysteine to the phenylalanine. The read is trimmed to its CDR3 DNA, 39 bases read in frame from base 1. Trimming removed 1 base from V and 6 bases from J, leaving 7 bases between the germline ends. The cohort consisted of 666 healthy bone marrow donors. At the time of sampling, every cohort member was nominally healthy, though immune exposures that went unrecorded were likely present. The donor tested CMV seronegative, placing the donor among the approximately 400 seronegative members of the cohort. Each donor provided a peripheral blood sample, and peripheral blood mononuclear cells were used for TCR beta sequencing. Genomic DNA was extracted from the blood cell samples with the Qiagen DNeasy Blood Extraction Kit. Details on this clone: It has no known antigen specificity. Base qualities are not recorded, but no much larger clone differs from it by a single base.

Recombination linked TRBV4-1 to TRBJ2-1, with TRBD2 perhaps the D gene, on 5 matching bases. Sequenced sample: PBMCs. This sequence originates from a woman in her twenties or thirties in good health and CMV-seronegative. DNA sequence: TGCGCCAGCAGCCAAGCTACTAGCAATGAGCAGTTCTTC. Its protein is CASSQATSNEQFF.